These T cell receptor beta chains were read from a single sample in a study of cytomegalovirus exposure and HLA in healthy donors. TCRdb's copy holds only in-frame clones and misses some; the assay was immunoSEQ multiplex PCR. Counted here are some 100,000 clones, about 88% occurring once; the ten biggest clones make up around 4.5%. The specimen was PBMCs. These receptors were obtained from a man between 18 and 35 years old in good health and CMV-seropositive. The CDR3 runs from the conserved cysteine through the conserved F or W. The D gene is left open where the match is weak. For some rows the clone size is stated as once, few or many, or as a class when expanded; others skip it.

TRBV13	.	.	TRBJ2-2	TGTGCCAGCAGCTTAGTCGAGGTGAACACCGGGGAGCTGTTTTTT	CASSLVEVNTGELFF
TRBV6-1	.	.	TRBJ1-5	TGTGCCAGCAGTGACTTTAATCAGCCCCAGCATTTT	CASSDFNQPQHF
TRBV6-1	TRBD1	.	TRBJ1-1	TGTGCCAGCAGTGTCAGCACAGGGGGCGGCACTGAAGCTTTCTTT	CASSVSTGGGTEAFF
TRBV30	.	.	TRBJ2-3	TGTGCCTGGGCTAGGGGGTCCACAGATACGCAGTATTTT	CAWARGSTDTQYF
TRBV6-6	TRBD1	.	TRBJ1-2	TGTGCCAGCAGTCAGACTAGGACAGGGAACTATGGCTACACCTTC	CASSQTRTGNYGYTF
TRBV28	.	.	TRBJ2-7	TGTGCCAGCAGTACCCCAGGAGGGACCTACGAGCAGTACTTC	CASSTPGGTYEQYF
TRBV6-1	TRBD1	.	TRBJ2-3	TGTGCCAGCAGTAAGGGACAGTGGCGCACAGATACGCAGTATTTT	CASSKGQWRTDTQYF
TRBV18	TRBD1	.	TRBJ1-2	TGTGCCAGCACCTTACCGGGACAGGGACAATATGGCTACACCTTC	CASTLPGQGQYGYTF
TRBV6-1	TRBD1	.	TRBJ1-4	TGTGCCAGCAGTGAAAGTCAGGGGGACCATGAAAAACTGTTTTTT	CASSESQGDHEKLFF
TRBV11-2	.	.	TRBJ2-7	TGTGCCAGCAGCTTGACAGGAGGATACGAGCAGTACTTC	CASSLTGGYEQYF
TRBV6-5	TRBD2	.	TRBJ2-1	TGTGCCAGCAGATCCGGCGGGGGGGCCTACAATGAGCAGTTCTTC	CASRSGGGAYNEQFF
TRBV6-5	TRBD1	.	TRBJ1-2	TGTGCCAGCACCGGGGGACAGGAGATCGGCTACACCTTC	CASTGGQEIGYTF
TRBV7-2	.	.	TRBJ1-1	TGTGCCAGCAGTCCACTCAACACTGAAGCTTTCTTT	CASSPLNTEAFF
TRBV27	.	.	TRBJ2-7	TGTGCCAGCAGTTTTAGGCAGGGTTCCTACGAGCAGTACTTC	CASSFRQGSYEQYF
TRBV27	TRBD1	.	TRBJ1-2	TGTGCCTCTTCTCTTACAGGGGGCCTTGGCTACACCTTC	CASSLTGGLGYTF
TRBV9	.	.	TRBJ2-3	TGTGCCAGCAGCGTAAGTAGGGGGACAGATACGCAGTATTTT	CASSVSRGTDTQYF
TRBV5-6	.	.	TRBJ2-3	TGTGCCAGCAGCCCCCGGGGTCCAAGCACAGATACGCAGTATTTT	CASSPRGPSTDTQYF
TRBV7-8	.	.	TRBJ1-2	TGTGCCAGCAGCCCCCCGTTCCGGGATCCAAGTGGCTACACCTTC	CASSPPFRDPSGYTF
TRBV2	.	.	TRBJ1-1	TGTGCCAGCAGTGGGGGGGGTGAAGCTTTCTTT	CASSGGGEAFF
TRBV6-1	TRBD1	.	TRBJ1-2	TGTGCCACCTTCCGACAGGGGGCGTCTGGCTACACCTTC	CATFRQGASGYTF
TRBV5-1	TRBD2	.	TRBJ2-2	TGCGCCAGCAGCCCCCTGACTTATCTAGCGGGGGCCCCCCGGGGGGGGGAGCTGTTTTTT	CASSPLTYLAGAPRGGELFF
TRBV7-2	.	.	TRBJ1-5	TGTGCCAGCAGCTTTGCCGGTAATAGCAATCAGCCCCAGCATTTT	CASSFAGNSNQPQHF
TRBV2	TRBD1	.	TRBJ1-1	TGTGCCAGCACCCAAACCAGACAGGGGATGAACACTGAAGCTTTCTTT	CASTQTRQGMNTEAFF
TRBV7-2	TRBD1	once	TRBJ2-5	TGTGCCAGCAGCCCTATCGCCTCGTCGGGACAGCAAGAGACCCAGTACTTC	CASSPIASSGQQETQYF
TRBV11-2	TRBD1	once	TRBJ2-7	TGTGCCAGCAGTCTAGCCAGGACAGGGGTAGACGAGCAGTACTTC	CASSLARTGVDEQYF
TRBV27	.	few	TRBJ2-1	TGTGCCAGCAGCAGACGGGTCTACAATGAGCAGTTCTTC	CASSRRVYNEQFF
TRBV5-1	TRBD1	few	TRBJ1-5	TGCGCCAGCAGCTTAGGACAGGAACCTCAGCCCCAGCATTTT	CASSLGQEPQPQHF
TRBV6-1	TRBD1	few	TRBJ2-7	TGTGCCAGCAGTGAGTCACAGGGGGTCGACGAGCAGTACTTC	CASSESQGVDEQYF
TRBV6-5	.	.	TRBJ2-5	TGTGCCACGGGTCTACAAGAGACCCAGTACTTC	CATGLQETQYF
TRBV2	TRBD1	once	TRBJ1-5	TGTGCCAGCAGTCGACAGGGGGAGCCCCAGCATTTT	CASSRQGEPQHF
TRBV5-1	.	.	TRBJ1-1	TGCGCCAGCAGCTTGGACAGACTGAACACTGAAGCTTTCTTT	CASSLDRLNTEAFF
TRBV14	.	once	TRBJ2-7	TGTGCCAGCAGCCAATGGCAGACGGGCGAGCAGTACTTC	CASSQWQTGEQYF
TRBV29-1	.	.	TRBJ2-7	TGCAGCGTTCGTCAGGGGCAGTACGAGCAGTACTTC	CSVRQGQYEQYF
TRBV10-3	.	.	TRBJ2-3	TGTGCCATCAGTGAGTCGCAGCAGGCAGATACGCAGTATTTT	CAISESQQADTQYF
TRBV27	.	.	TRBJ2-7	TGTGCCAGCAGCCTTTTCCTAGGGGCCGAGCAGTACTTC	CASSLFLGAEQYF
TRBV4-1	.	.	TRBJ1-5	TGCGCCAGCAGCCAAGACGGGAAGGGCGTGAGGCAGCCCCAGCATTTT	CASSQDGKGVRQPQHF
TRBV6-1	.	.	TRBJ1-2	TGTGCCAGCAGTGCCCCCGGGAGATGGCTTAACTATGGCTACACCTTC	CASSAPGRWLNYGYTF
TRBV7-6	TRBD2	.	TRBJ2-5	TGTGCCAGCAGCTTTGCAAGACCGGGACTAGCGGGGGGCACATTAGAGGAGACCCAGTACTTC	CASSFARPGLAGGTLEETQYF
TRBV4-2	.	.	TRBJ1-1	TGTGCCAGCAGCCAAGATGTTGAGACAGCCTACACTGAAGCTTTCTTT	CASSQDVETAYTEAFF